This TCR beta chain was recorded in a study of technical replicates of blood from four donors. Germline CDR1 is SGHRS and CDR2 is YFSETQ. V was clipped by 4 bases and J by 4 bases; unmatched bases: 15. The CDR3 has 17 amino acids. TCRdb's copy holds only in-frame clones and misses some; the assay was immunoSEQ multiplex PCR. Among about 14,000 clones listed, roughly 77% were seen once. The sequence was collected from a human donor in good health. This chain joins TRBV5-1 and TRBJ2-5, with 8 positions matching TRBD2. Sequences were obtained from PBMCs. In nucleotides, the CDR3 is TGCGCCAGCAGCCGCGACGCCGTGGCGGGAGGTGGAGAGACCCAGTACTTC. This encodes CASSRDAVAGGGETQYF.